This T cell receptor beta chain originates from a study of T cell responses to AZD1222 COVID-19 vaccine. Comments on this clone: The antigen is undetermined.

Regarding the study as a whole: Vaccination with two AZD1222 doses was followed by a rise in Spike-specific TCR breadth and depth.

Here immunoSEQ multiplex PCR was the method, and the copy in TCRdb shows in-frame clones only, minus some. Here the sample spans 84,000 or so clones, 87% being singletons. J lost 5 bases, V lost 4 bases, and 3 bases had no gene match. The CDR3 sequence is 13 residues long. Germline lookup yields CDR1 KGHDR and CDR2 SFDVKD. The chain combines TRBV24-1 with TRBJ1-2, with 7 positions matching TRBD1. Sample: peripheral blood, taken on day 0 of AZD1222 vaccination. This TCR came from an adult in good health. The chain's CDR3 is CATSESTGYGYTF. As DNA, the CDR3 is TGTGCCACCAGTGAATCGACAGGGTATGGCTACACCTTC.